This T cell receptor (beta chain) was captured in a study of shared clonotypes between healthy human individuals. The J segment lost 4 bases and the V segment lost 0 bases, leaving 0 bases of the junction unmatched. Looked up from germline, CDR1 is SEHNR and CDR2 is FQNEAQ (reference sequence). The CDR3 length is 16 residues. The sample holds a few counts of this clone. Assay: immunoSEQ multiplex PCR; the TCRdb copy retains only in-frame clones and omits some. The sample shows some 630,000 clones, 72% of them seen only once. Healthy HIV-negative adults without recent acute infections or vaccinations served as donors.

The sample comprised memory CD4+ T cells sorted from blood. The subset here: CD45RA-negative fraction. V is TRBV7-9 and J is TRBJ2-1; 13 bases are shared with TRBD2. This clonotype was obtained from a woman under 40 in good health. CDR3 in DNA: TGTGCCAGCAGCTTAGCACTAGCGGGAGGGTACAATGAGCAGTTCTTC. As protein: CASSLALAGGYNEQFF.